The text below deals with one T cell receptor (beta chain). Its antigen remains unknown. Germline values: CDR1 PRHDT, CDR2 FYEKMQ (reference sequence). The J segment lost 5 bases and the V segment lost 5 bases, leaving 8 bases of the junction unmatched. This CDR3 is built from 15 residues. The protocol was immunoSEQ multiplex PCR, while the TCRdb copy is restricted to in-frame clones and leaves out a portion. The sample includes about 220,000 clones, over 80% of them seen just once. The sample belongs to a study of cytomegalovirus exposure and HLA in healthy donors. Study findings and constraints: According to reports, the classifier identified cytomegalovirus status with high specificity and sensitivity. Among TCR beta chains, those listed as cytomegalovirus-associated numbered around 180. That first-cohort TCR clusters tended to co-occur in the roughly 130 validation repertoires was found in a later analysis.

The sample taken for sequencing was PBMCs. This TCR derives from a woman aged 25 to 39 in good health and CMV-seropositive. The chain links TRBV13 to TRBJ2-7; 11 bases match TRBD1. CDR3: CASSQFGTGGDEQYF. The CDR3 DNA reads as TGTGCCAGCAGCCAATTCGGGACAGGGGGAGACGAGCAGTACTTC. The full variable domain, rest sourced from reference TRBV13 and TRBJ2-7, is AAGVIQSPRHLIKEKRETATLKCYPIPRHDTVYWYQQGPGQDPQFLISFYEKMQSDKGSIPDRFSAQQFSDYHSELNMSSLELGDSALYFCASSQFGTGGDEQYFGPGTRLTVT.